This TCR beta chain was found in a study of blood T cell repertoires in COVID-19. About the study: There were acute and convalescent COVID-19 samples, and they came from the United States, Italy and Spain. In each case, the material was cDNA or gDNA derived from T cells, B-cell-depleted T cells, or PBMCs.

Details on this clone: Other DNA sequences within the sample encode an identical CDR3.

TCRdb's table, derived via immunoSEQ multiplex PCR, lists solely in-frame clones and lacks some. The table lists about 320,000 clones, around 88% of them singletons. Germline V gives CDR1 KGHDR, CDR2 SFDVKD. The CDR3 covers 16 residues. With 0 bases clipped from V and 4 bases from J, the junction kept 1 base outside the gene matches. This chain connects TRBV24-1 to TRBJ2-5; 13 bases fit TRBD2. The receptor was isolated from a woman in her forties or fifties with acute or convalescent COVID-19. Sequenced input: peripheral blood. This CDR3 reads CATSDLTSGRGETQYF. For the CDR3, the DNA is TGTGCCACCAGTGATTTGACTAGCGGGAGGGGAGAGACCCAGTACTTC.